The 10 T cell receptor beta chains below come from one sample, sequenced in a study of T cell repertoires in cytomegalovirus infection. No antigen has been identified for these receptors. One entry per CDR3 protein results from TCRdb running MiXCR on the reads. Here the sample spans around 89,000 distinct CDR3 sequences, around 32% being singletons. Here the sequenced sample was CD8+ T cells from cultured PBMCs, taken from culture after CMV antigen stimulation. These receptors were collected from a human donor in good health (CMV status not recorded). Some clones in this sample may be carry-over from other donors' samples.

This clonotype was counted a few times. The V gene is TRBV24-1, the J gene TRBJ2-7, with D perhaps assigned TRBD1 or TRBD2 (5 bases each). V lost 4 bases and J 0 bases, leaving 12 bases between the germline ends. CDR3 size: 15 residues. Per the germline V gene, CDR1 is KGHDR and CDR2 is SFDVKD. In nucleotides, the CDR3 is TGTGCCACCAGTGAAGGGGACGCACTCTCCTACGAGCAGTACTTC. It yields the protein CATSEGDALSYEQYF.

This sequence joins TRBV2 and TRBJ2-3; possible D gene TRBD1, 5 bases. Trimming shortened V by 8 bases and J by 5 bases, and 8 bases separated the two germline ends. CDR3 size: 11 residues. Germline-derived CDR1 and CDR2 are SNHLY and FYNNEI. The CDR3 reads CASQGGDTQYF. CDR3 coding DNA: TGTGCCAGCCAGGGTGGAGATACGCAGTATTTT.

This sequence joins TRBV6-5 and TRBJ1-1; D might be TRBD1 (5 bases). V gave up 0 bases and J gave up 5 bases, with 13 bases separating them. CDR3 size: 15 residues. Germline lookup yields CDR1 MNHEY and CDR2 SVGAGI. The chain's CDR3 is CASSYSGRVETEAFF. CDR3 DNA sequence: TGTGCCAGCAGTTACTCGGGCAGGGTAGAAACTGAAGCTTTCTTT.

The chain is built from TRBV28 and TRBJ2-3, with TRBD2 matching over 7 bases. This CDR3 contains 14 residues. V was clipped by 9 bases and J by 7 bases; unmatched bases: 13. Per germline, CDR1 MDHEN and CDR2 SYDVKM. CDR3 amino acids: CASRGGGSTNTQYF. Written as DNA, the CDR3 is TGTGCCAGTCGCGGCGGGGGAAGTACAAATACGCAGTATTTT.

This sequence joins TRBV6-1 and TRBJ1-1; 7 bases are shared with TRBD1. The CDR3 runs to 13 residues. CDR1 and CDR2 from the germline V gene are MNHNS and SASEGT. The ends lost 6 bases at V and 5 bases at J; junction bases unmatched: 6. DNA of the CDR3: TGTGCCAGCAGGACAGGGATTGGGACTGAAGCTTTCTTT. Translation: CASRTGIGTEAFF.

The chain links TRBV5-1 to TRBJ2-2; 8 bases are a match to TRBD2. The germline gives CDR1 SGHRS, CDR2 YFSETQ. The J segment lost 6 bases and the V segment lost 5 bases, leaving 6 bases of the junction unmatched. CDR3 length equals 14 residues. CDR3 loop: CASSSGDSPGELFF. The CDR3 DNA is TGCGCCAGCAGTAGCGGGGACTCGCCCGGGGAGCTGTTTTTT.

This clonotype appeared a few times. The chain employs TRBV28 and TRBJ2-2; the match to TRBD2 covers 8 bases. This CDR3 contains 17 residues. Germline values: CDR1 MDHEN, CDR2 SYDVKM. V lost 2 bases and J lost 0; bases outside the gene matches: 5. The CDR3 DNA reads TGTGCCAGCAGTTTAACAACCGGGGGGGCGAACACCGGGGAGCTGTTTTTT. It encodes CASSLTTGGANTGELFF.

This clonotype was seen only a few times. The rearrangement joins TRBV11-2 to TRBJ1-2; D call uncertain. This CDR3 has 13 residues. CDR1 SGHAT and CDR2 FQNNGV come from the germline V gene. V was trimmed by 5 bases and J by 8 bases, leaving 15 bases between them. This chain's CDR3 is CASSRWKTEGYTF. The CDR3 bases are TGTGCCAGCAGCCGGTGGAAAACGGAGGGCTACACCTTC.

The CDR3 loop is CASSIYGGGRDEQFF. The CDR3 DNA sequence: TGTGCCAGTAGTATCTACGGGGGGGGGCGGGATGAGCAGTTCTTC. The chain joins TRBV19 to TRBJ2-1; the match to TRBD2 covers 8 bases. Germline CDR1 reads LNHDA; CDR2 reads SQIVND (reference sequence). Losses at the gene ends were 3 bases for V and 8 bases for J; bases not matched to a gene: 9. The CDR3 has 15 amino acids.

This clonotype showed up many times. V usage is TRBV12-3 or TRBV12-4 and J usage is TRBJ2-2, with TRBD1 matching over 8 bases. Trimming at V came to 4 bases and at J to 2 bases, leaving 6 bases not matched to a gene. CDR3 length: 16 amino acids. In nucleotides, the CDR3 is TGTGCCAGCAGTTCCCGCGACAGGGGAAACACCGGGGAGCTGTTTTTT. Translation: CASSSRDRGNTGELFF.